This T cell receptor beta chain is from a study of human T cells and chemical hapten exposure. Looking at the study overall: Women made up most patients, who had alopecia areata, totalis or universalis.

Indicated time point: patch test 1, 2 weeks after DPC sensitization. As for treatment: therapeutic diphenylcyclopropenone sensitization with weekly scalp DPC. Ten or more counts support this clonotype. What it recognizes is unknown. Study results and limitations: With regard to DPC sensitization, TCRs above 1 in 1000 frequency did not change.

What the library attached to individual cDNA molecules were unique molecular identifiers. Original data processing: Counts of TCRs in each sample centred on a median of about 96,000 and extended from approximately 25,000 to 650,000. Each CDR3 protein gets one entry after TCRdb re-called the RACE reads with MiXCR. TCRdb's processing, not the authors' own work, is the source of the V and J calls. The sample comprises some 81,000 distinct CDR3 sequences, around 7.8% of which are singletons, and roughly 1.6% rests with the top ten. V gave up 3 bases and J gave up 12 bases; unmatched junction bases: 14. From germline, CDR1 is DFQATT and CDR2 SNEGSKA (reference sequence). This CDR3 is built from 14 residues.

Sequences were derived from whole blood, sampled in connection with sensitization to the hapten diphenylcyclopropenone (DPC). The chain uses TRBV20-1 and TRBJ2-7; 10 bases agree with TRBD1. This clonotype was sampled from a woman in her 30s with alopecia areata. Some clones in this sample may be carry-over from other donors' samples. The CDR3 is CSASPGRDRGVGYF. The CDR3 region has the DNA TGCAGTGCTAGCCCTGGGAGGGACAGGGGCGTCGGGTACTTC.